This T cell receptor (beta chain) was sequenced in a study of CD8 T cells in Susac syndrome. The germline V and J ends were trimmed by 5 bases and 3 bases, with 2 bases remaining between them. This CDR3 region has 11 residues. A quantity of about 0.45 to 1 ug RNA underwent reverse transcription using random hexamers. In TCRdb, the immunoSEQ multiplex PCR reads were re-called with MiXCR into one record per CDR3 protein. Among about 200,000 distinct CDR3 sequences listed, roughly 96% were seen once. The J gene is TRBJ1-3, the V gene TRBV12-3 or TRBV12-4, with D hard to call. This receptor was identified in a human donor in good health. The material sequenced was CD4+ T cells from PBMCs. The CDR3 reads CASSLGNTIYF. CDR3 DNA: TGTGCCAGCAGTCTTGGAAACACCATATATTTT.